This TCR beta chain was sequenced during a study of early T cells in non-severe SARS-CoV-2 infection. As for the study in general: The authors sequenced bulk RNA from unsorted whole blood, leaving chains unpaired.

One entry per CDR3 protein results from TCRdb running MiXCR on the 5' RACE reads. In the table there are 85,000 to 100,000 distinct CDR3 sequences, about 13% of which are singletons. Broader study findings: VDJdb matching, biased toward anti-spike CD8 responses, missed private and CD4 specificities.

On this clonotype itself: Its antigen is unidentified.

The CDR3 runs to 13 residues. CDR1 is SGHAT, CDR2 FQNNGV, per germline. Trimming pared 5 bases from V and 5 bases from J, leaving 12 bases between. This rearrangement joins TRBV11-2 to TRBJ2-5; possibly TRBD1 for D (6 bases). The receptor was derived from an adult who was a healthcare worker with PCR-confirmed SARS-CoV-2 infection or an uninfected control (not recorded which). Sequenced sample: whole blood. The CDR3 protein is CASSQGPFETQYF. As DNA, the CDR3 is TGTGCCAGCAGCCAGGGGCCGTTCGAGACCCAGTACTTC.